The 5 T cell receptor beta chains below were found in one sample sequenced in a study of technical replicates of blood from several donors. Profiling relied on immunoSEQ multiplex PCR, and the TCRdb table lists in-frame clones only, not all of them. The repertoire holds about 59,000 clones, with around 86% as singletons. The sequencing input was PBMCs. The source is a human donor in good health. Some clones in this sample may be carry-over from other donors' samples.

The chain is built from TRBV2 and TRBJ2-7; TRBD2 is a possible D gene (5 bases). V lost 6 bases and J lost 2, with 17 bases in between. Germline lookup yields CDR1 SNHLY and CDR2 FYNNEI. The CDR3 runs 15 residues. The CDR3: CASRDPGNPPYEQYF. The CDR3 DNA reads as TGTGCCAGCAGGGACCCGGGGAACCCCCCCTACGAGCAGTACTTC.

This clone came up a few times. The chain has TRBV21-1 and TRBJ1-1; the table's D call, TRBD1, has no DNA check behind it. TRBV21-1 is labeled a pseudogene. CDR3 size: 14 residues. The CDR3 coding sequence is TGTGCCAGCAGCAAAGAAAGGACAGGGCCTGAAGCTTTCTTT. This sequence encodes CASSKERTGPEAFF.

V is TRBV19 and J is TRBJ2-7; D is ambiguous. The germline V gene has CDR1 LNHDA and CDR2 SQIVND (reference sequence). V was shortened by 3 bases and J by 3 bases, with 9 bases between the two germline ends. CDR3 length: 13 residues. This CDR3 is CASSIEAYYEQYF. The CDR3 DNA reads TGTGCCAGTAGTATCGAAGCATACTACGAGCAGTACTTC.

This clone has ten or more counts. The chain employs TRBV6-4 and TRBJ2-3; D not resolved. The germline V gene has CDR1 MRHNA and CDR2 SNTAGT. This CDR3 is built from 13 residues. Trimming pared 0 bases from V and 2 bases from J, leaving 3 bases between. CDR3 region: CASSDSATDTQYF. The CDR3 nucleotides are TGTGCCAGCAGTGACTCAGCCACAGATACGCAGTATTTT.

This chain joins TRBV5-1 and TRBJ2-3, with TRBD2 matching over 8 bases. Per germline, CDR1 SGHRS and CDR2 YFSETQ. The V gene end was trimmed by 0 bases and the J gene end by 6 bases; junction bases not matched to a gene: 9. CDR3 length: 16 residues. CDR3 in amino acids: CASSLAGGTPGDTQYF. CDR3 nucleotides: TGCGCCAGCAGCTTGGCGGGGGGGACTCCCGGTGATACGCAGTATTTT. Full variable domain (missing parts from reference TRBV5-1 and TRBJ2-3): KAGVTQTPRYLIKTRGQQVTLSCSPISGHRSVSWYQQTPGQGLQFLFEYFSETQRNKGNFPGRFSGRQFSNSRSEMNVSTLELGDSALYLCASSLAGGTPGDTQYFGPGTRLTVL.